These 9 T cell receptor beta chains originate from one sample sequenced in a study of T cells in women clearing cervical HPV infection. Libraries were prepared by immunoSEQ multiplex PCR; TCRdb keeps only in-frame clonotypes and omits some of them. The table for this sample gives 23,000 or so clones. Sequenced sample: blood buffy coat. The receptors were sampled from a woman between 18 and 69 years old with a cervical HPV16 infection that either progressed to CIN3+ or cleared (not recorded which).

A note on this clone: The read is 3 residues too short to cover the CDR3 end, so that end is filled in from the germline J gene. This chain uses TRBV5-1 with TRBJ2-3; 7 bases fit TRBD1. Germline V lookup: CDR1 SGHRS, CDR2 YFSETQ. V shed 0 bases and J 4 bases; nucleotides not matched to a gene: 2. This CDR3 is built from 14 residues. The part of the CDR3 DNA that was read is TGCGCCAGCAGCTTGGGAACAGGGGCAGATACG. Residues: CASSLGTGADT. The whole CDR3 protein is CASSLGTGADTQYF.

Details on this clone: The CDR3 is cut off 3 residues early in the read; its end comes from the germline J gene. This sequence joins TRBV7-7 and TRBJ1-2; 9 positions agree with TRBD1. Germline V gene lookup returns CDR1 SSHAT and CDR2 FNYEAQ (reference sequence). The CDR3 length is 13 residues. The CDR3 protein is CASSPGQGQGYTF. The CDR3 DNA, read in part, is TGTGCCAGCAGCCCCGGACAGGGGCAGGGC.

In regard to this clone: The read is 3 residues too short to cover the CDR3 end, so that end is filled in from the germline J gene. The rearrangement uses TRBV7-9 and TRBJ1-2, with 7 bases lining up with TRBD1. This CDR3 has 14 residues. The V gene's germline CDR1 is SEHNR and CDR2 FQNEAQ (reference sequence). The V gene end was trimmed by 5 bases and the J gene end by 5 bases; junction bases not matched to a gene: 8. Partial CDR3 DNA: TGTGCCAGCAGCCCCGCAGGGGGGCTATATGGC. It codes for CASSPAGGLYG. The whole CDR3 sequence reads CASSPAGGLYGYTF.

About this clone itself: The read is 3 residues too short to cover the CDR3 end, so that end is filled in from the germline J gene. This chain links TRBV5-1 with TRBJ2-1, with 8 nucleotides matching TRBD2. The CDR3 spans 14 residues. The germline gives CDR1 SGHRS, CDR2 YFSETQ. After removal of 3 bases from V and 4 bases from J, the junction contained 3 bases not matched to a gene. The CDR3 sequence: CASSSTSVYNEQFF. Incomplete CDR3 DNA: TGCGCCAGCAGCTCGACTAGCGTATACAATGAG. The whole variable domain, filled in from reference TRBV5-1 and TRBJ2-1, reads KAGVTQTPRYLIKTRGQQVTLSCSPISGHRSVSWYQQTPGQGLQFLFEYFSETQRNKGNFPGRFSGRQFSNSRSEMNVSTLELGDSALYLCASSSTSVYNEQFFGPGTRLTVL.

Details on this clone: The read ends 3 residues shy of where the CDR3 ends; the end is completed using the germline J gene. The chain links TRBV6-2 or TRBV6-3 to TRBJ2-5, with TRBD1 as a possible D gene (6 bases). The CDR3 is made up of 10 amino acids. Trimming left V 10 bases short and J 5 bases short, with 8 bases between. Looked up from germline, CDR1 is MNHEY and CDR2 is SVGEGT. The sequenced part of the CDR3 DNA is TGTGCCACTCAGGGGGAGACC. Translation gives CATQGET. The whole CDR3 protein reads CATQGETQYF.

With regard to this clone: The missing CDR3 end, 3 residues past where the read stops, is filled in from the germline J gene. J is TRBJ2-5 and V is TRBV2; perhaps TRBD1 as D (6 bases). Germline CDR1 SNHLY, CDR2 FYNNEI. Between the trimmed V and J ends, which lost 6 bases and 2 bases, there was a span of 13 bases. The CDR3 totals 14 residues. The CDR3 bases that were read are TGTGCCAGCAGCTTTTTAGGACAGCAAGAGACC. Residues: CASSFLGQQET. The full CDR3 reads CASSFLGQQETQYF.

On this clone itself: The observed sequence ends 3 residues before the CDR3 terminus, with the missing tail filled in from the germline J gene. This chain connects TRBV12-3 or TRBV12-4 to TRBJ2-2; D call uncertain. The CDR3 covers 12 residues. V was cut by 6 bases and J by 4 bases, with 6 bases left in between. The sequenced part of the CDR3 DNA is TGTGCCAGCAGCTTTCGCACCGGGGAG. It specifies CASSFRTGE. The whole CDR3 protein is CASSFRTGELFF.

As regards this clone: The read stops 3 residues short of the end of the CDR3; the missing end is completed from the germline J gene. The genes are TRBV2 and TRBJ1-2, with 7 bases fitting TRBD1. This CDR3 comprises 15 residues. The germline V gene encodes CDR1 SNHLY and CDR2 FYNNEI. The CDR3 DNA, read in part, is TGTGCCAGCAGTGACGAGCTGGGGGACAGAAGGGGC. This sequence encodes CASSDELGDRRG. From start to end, the CDR3 is CASSDELGDRRGYTF.

Concerning this clone: The CDR3 end lies 3 residues beyond the end of the read and is filled in from the germline J gene. The chain is built from TRBV7-9 and TRBJ1-2, with D maybe TRBD1 (5 bases). CDR1 and CDR2 from the germline V gene are SEHNR and FQNEAQ (reference sequence). The CDR3 length is 12 residues. The CDR3 protein is CASSPQGDTYTF. CDR3 bases read: TGTGCCAGCAGCCCCCAGGGAGATACC.